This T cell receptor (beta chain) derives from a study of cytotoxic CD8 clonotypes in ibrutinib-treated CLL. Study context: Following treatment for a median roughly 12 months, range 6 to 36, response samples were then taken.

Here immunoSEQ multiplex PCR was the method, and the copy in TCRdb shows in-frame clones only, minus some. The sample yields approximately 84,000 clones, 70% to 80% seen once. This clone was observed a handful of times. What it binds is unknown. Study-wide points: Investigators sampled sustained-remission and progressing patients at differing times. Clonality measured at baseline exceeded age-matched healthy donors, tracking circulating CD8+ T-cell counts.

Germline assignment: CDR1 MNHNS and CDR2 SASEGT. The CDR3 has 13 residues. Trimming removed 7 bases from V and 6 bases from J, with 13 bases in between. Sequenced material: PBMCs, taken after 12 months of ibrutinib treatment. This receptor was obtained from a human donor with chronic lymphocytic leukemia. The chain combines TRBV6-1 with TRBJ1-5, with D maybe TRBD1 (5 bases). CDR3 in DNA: TGTGCCAGCACCCCCGGGGGGGGTCAGCCCCAGCATTTT. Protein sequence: CASTPGGGQPQHF.